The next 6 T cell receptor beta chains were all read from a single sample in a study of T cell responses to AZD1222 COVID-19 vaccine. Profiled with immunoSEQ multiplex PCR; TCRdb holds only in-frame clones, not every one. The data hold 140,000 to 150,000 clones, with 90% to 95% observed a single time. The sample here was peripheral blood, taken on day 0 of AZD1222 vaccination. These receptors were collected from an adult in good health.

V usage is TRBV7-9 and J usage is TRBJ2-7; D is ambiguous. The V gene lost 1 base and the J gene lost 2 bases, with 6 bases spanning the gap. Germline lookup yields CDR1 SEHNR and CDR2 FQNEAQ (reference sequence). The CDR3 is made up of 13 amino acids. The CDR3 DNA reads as TGTGCCAGCAGCTTAGGAGGAACCTACGAGCAGTACTTC. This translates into CASSLGGTYEQYF. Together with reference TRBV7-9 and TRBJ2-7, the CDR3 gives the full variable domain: DTGVSQNPRHKITKRGQNVTFRCDPISEHNRLYWYRQTLGQGPEFLTYFQNEAQLEKSRLLSDRFSAERPKGSFSTLEIQRTEQGDSAMYLCASSLGGTYEQYFGPGTRLTVT.

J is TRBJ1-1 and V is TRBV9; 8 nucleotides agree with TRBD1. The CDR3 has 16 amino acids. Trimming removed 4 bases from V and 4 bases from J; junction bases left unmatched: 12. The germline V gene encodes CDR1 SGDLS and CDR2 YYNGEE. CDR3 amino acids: CASSPWDRPSSTEAFF. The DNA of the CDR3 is TGTGCCAGCAGCCCCTGGGACAGGCCTTCGAGCACTGAAGCTTTCTTT.

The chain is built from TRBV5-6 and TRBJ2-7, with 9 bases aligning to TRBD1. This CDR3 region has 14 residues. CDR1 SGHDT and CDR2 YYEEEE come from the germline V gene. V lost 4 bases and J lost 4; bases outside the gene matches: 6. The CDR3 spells CASSGTGSLYEQYF. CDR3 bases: TGTGCCAGCAGCGGGACAGGGTCCCTGTACGAGCAGTACTTC.

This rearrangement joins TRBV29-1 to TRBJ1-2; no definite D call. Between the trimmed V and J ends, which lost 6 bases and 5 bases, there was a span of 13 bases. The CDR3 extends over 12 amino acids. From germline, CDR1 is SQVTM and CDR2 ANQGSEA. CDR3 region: CSVEPDGYGYTF. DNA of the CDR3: TGCAGCGTAGAACCGGACGGGTATGGCTACACCTTC.

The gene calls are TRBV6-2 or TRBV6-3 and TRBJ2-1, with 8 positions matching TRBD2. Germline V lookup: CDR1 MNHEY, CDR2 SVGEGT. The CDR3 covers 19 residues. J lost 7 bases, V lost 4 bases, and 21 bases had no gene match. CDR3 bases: TGTGCCAGCAGTTTACTCCCCGGACTAGCAGGGGTACACGGGAATGAGCAGTTCTTC. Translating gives CASSLLPGLAGVHGNEQFF.

The DNA for the CDR3 is TGTGCCAGCAGCTTACTGGGGGGGTCCAATCAGCCCCAGCATTTT. Its protein is CASSLLGGSNQPQHF. The chain recombines TRBV7-2 with TRBJ1-5; maybe TRBD1 (5 bases). CDR1 SGHTA and CDR2 FQGNSA come from the germline V gene. This CDR3 spans 15 amino acids. Deletions cut 2 bases from V and 3 bases from J, with 11 bases between.